Below, 2 T cell receptor beta chains from the same sample are listed, as sequenced in a study of T cells after yellow fever vaccination. From the 5' RACE reads, TCRdb called clonotypes with MiXCR, one entry per CDR3 protein. The sample holds 60,000 to 85,000 distinct CDR3 sequences; more than 6.5% are singletons and the top ten take 37%. The sample consisted of CD8+ T cells sorted from PBMCs, taken more than 40 days after the first yellow fever vaccination. The receptor set was obtained from a man between 18 and 35 years old who received the YFV17D yellow fever vaccine.

The sample holds a few counts of this clonotype. The V and J genes are TRBV5-1 and TRBJ1-1; TRBD1 is a possible D gene (5 bases). Per the germline V gene, CDR1 is SGHRS and CDR2 is YFSETQ. The CDR3 totals 13 residues. V lost 6 bases to trimming and J lost 0 bases, with 9 bases between them. DNA for the CDR3: TGCGCCAGCACGGCCAGGGTGAACACTGAAGCTTTCTTT. Translating gives CASTARVNTEAFF.

This clonotype was counted many times. The J gene is TRBJ2-2, the V gene TRBV10-2; TRBD2 might be the D (5 bases). Per germline, CDR1 WSHSY and CDR2 SAAADI. V lost 7 bases and J lost 5, with 8 bases in between. The CDR3 runs 12 residues. The CDR3 DNA reads as TGCGCCAGCACGCCGGGAACCGGGGAGCTGTTTTTT. It translates to CASTPGTGELFF.